This T cell receptor beta chain was identified in a study of identical twins. Study-wide findings and caveats: Twin sharing of out-of-frame TCR alpha was underestimated by models in monozygotic pairs.

This clonotype was seen a handful of times. Its target is not known. V dropped 2 bases and J dropped 7 bases, with 23 bases sitting between them. The CDR3 consists of 18 residues. Germline CDR1 and CDR2: SGHAT and FQNNGV. TCRdb reanalysed the 5' RACE reads using MiXCR and keeps one entry per CDR3 protein. Of some 250,000 distinct CDR3 sequences in the sample, 5.5% to 7.5% are singletons; the top ten hold approximately 15%. In addition, the sample was reused for a study of T cells expressing NK-cell markers. That study reports: Seropositivity for HCMV was found in seven of the eight sequenced donors, with one seronegative. Of CD8+ T cells, roughly 1.0-7.0% belonged to dominant NKG2C+ clonotypes in six donors.

The sequencing input was CD8+ T cells sorted from blood. The rearrangement links TRBV11-2 to TRBJ1-4; a weak D match, TRBD1 (6 bases). The receptor was isolated from a woman aged 18-30 years in good health. DNA for the CDR3: TGTGCCAGCAGCTTAAACGGGGTACTGGGGGCTTCTATTGAAAAACTGTTTTTT. Encoded protein: CASSLNGVLGASIEKLFF.